Following are 7 T cell receptor beta chains from one sample sequenced in a study of shared clonotypes between healthy human individuals. Only in-frame clones appear in the TCRdb table, and some are missing; sequencing was by immunoSEQ multiplex PCR. The sample carries around 1.6 million clones, 95% to 99% recorded once. Sequenced: naive CD4+ T cells sorted from blood. Subset of the sample: CD45RA+ positively selected. Receptor source: a man aged 25-45 years in good health.

V is TRBV28 and J is TRBJ1-2; the D is unclear. Germline loops: CDR1 MDHEN, CDR2 SYDVKM. This CDR3 has 14 amino acids. V lost 5 bases and J 7 bases, leaving 17 bases between the germline ends. The CDR3 DNA reads as TGTGCCAGCAGTCCACCAGAAAGTGGAGCTGGCTACACCTTC. It codes for CASSPPESGAGYTF.

J is TRBJ1-5 and V is TRBV19; tentatively, D is TRBD1 (5 bases). Trimming took off 6 bases at V and 1 base at J, with 10 bases between the two ends. Germline V gives CDR1 LNHDA, CDR2 SQIVND (reference sequence). The CDR3 loop spans 14 amino acids. The CDR3: CASSHRDSNQPQHF. The CDR3 nucleotides read TGTGCCAGTAGCCACCGGGACAGCAATCAGCCCCAGCATTTT.

The chain combines TRBV19 with TRBJ1-4; TRBD1 is a possible D gene (5 bases). The V gene's germline CDR1 is LNHDA and CDR2 SQIVND (reference sequence). This CDR3 has 14 residues. The ends were cut back, 6 bases at V and 2 bases at J, with 10 bases in the middle. Here the CDR3 DNA reads TGTGCCAGTAGGAAGGGGTACACTAATGAAAAACTGTTTTTT. This sequence encodes CASRKGYTNEKLFF.

The chain combines TRBV7-9 with TRBJ2-1; 13 bases agree with TRBD2. V was pared by 6 bases and J by 9 bases, with 8 bases of the junction left unmatched. The CDR3 consists of 15 residues. Germline V lookup: CDR1 SEHNR, CDR2 FQNEAQ (reference sequence). The chain's CDR3 is CASSPLAGGRGEQFF. CDR3 nucleotides: TGTGCCAGCAGTCCACTAGCGGGAGGGAGGGGTGAGCAGTTCTTC. Variable domain in full (rest from reference TRBV7-9 and TRBJ2-1): DTGVSQNPRHKITKRGQNVTFRCDPISEHNRLYWYRQTLGQGPEFLTYFQNEAQLEKSRLLSDRFSAERPKGSFSTLEIQRTEQGDSAMYLCASSPLAGGRGEQFFGPGTRLTVL.

The chain carries TRBV27 and TRBJ2-3; D is possibly TRBD1 (6 bases). Germline V gene sequence: CDR1 MNHEY, CDR2 SMNVEV (reference sequence). V dropped 3 bases and J dropped 9 bases, with 19 bases sitting between them. This CDR3 comprises 15 residues. CDR3 bases: TGTGCCAGCAGTTTGCTCCGGGACACAGCCAAGACGCAGTATTTT. It encodes CASSLLRDTAKTQYF.

The chain links TRBV4-1 to TRBJ1-4; no reliable D call. The CDR3 consists of 14 residues. Trimming cost V 2 bases and J 8 bases, with 12 bases left between them. The germline V gene encodes CDR1 MGHRA and CDR2 YSYEKL. The CDR3 bases are TGCGCCAGCAGCCAAACGCAGGTGGGCGAAAAACTGTTTTTT. Translating it yields CASSQTQVGEKLFF.

The chain combines TRBV28 with TRBJ2-7; D remains unclear. This CDR3 is built from 13 residues. Trimming shortened V by 7 bases and J by 2 bases, and 12 bases separated the two germline ends. CDR1 and CDR2 from the germline V gene are MDHEN and SYDVKM. CDR3 sequence: CASTERMPYEQYF. CDR3 coding DNA: TGTGCCAGCACTGAGAGGATGCCCTACGAGCAGTACTTC. Looking up the rest from reference TRBV28 and TRBJ2-7 gives the full variable domain: DVKVTQSSRYLVKRTGEKVFLECVQDMDHENMFWYRQDPGLGLRLIYFSYDVKMKEKGDIPEGYSVSREKKERFSLILESASTNQTSMYLCASTERMPYEQYFGPGTRLTVT.